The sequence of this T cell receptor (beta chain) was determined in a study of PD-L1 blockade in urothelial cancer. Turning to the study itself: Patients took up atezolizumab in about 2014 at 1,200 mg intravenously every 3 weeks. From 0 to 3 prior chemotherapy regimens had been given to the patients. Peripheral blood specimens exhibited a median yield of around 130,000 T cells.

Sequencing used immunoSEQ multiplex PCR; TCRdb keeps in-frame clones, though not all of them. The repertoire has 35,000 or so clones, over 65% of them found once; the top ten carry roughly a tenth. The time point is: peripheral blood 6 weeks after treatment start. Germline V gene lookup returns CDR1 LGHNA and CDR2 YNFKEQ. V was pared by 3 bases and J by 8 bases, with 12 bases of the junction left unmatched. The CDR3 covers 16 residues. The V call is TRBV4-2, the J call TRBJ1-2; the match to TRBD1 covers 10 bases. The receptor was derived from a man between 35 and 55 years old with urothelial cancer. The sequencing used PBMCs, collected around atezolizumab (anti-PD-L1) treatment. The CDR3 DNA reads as TGTGCCAGCAGCCAGGCCTTCGACAGGGGGCCAACGGGCTACACCTTC. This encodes CASSQAFDRGPTGYTF.